The present entry profiles one T cell receptor beta chain with its context. The CDR3 runs to 16 residues. Germline values: CDR1 SGHNT, CDR2 YYREEE (reference sequence). Trimming cost V 7 bases and J 4 bases, with 24 bases left between them. The data originate from a study of CD8 T cells in Susac syndrome. RNA totalling about 0.5 to 1 ug underwent reverse transcription with random hexamers. Multiplex PCR with immunoSEQ amplified the TCR beta CDR3 across 54 Vbeta and 13 Jbeta. Each CDR3 protein is one row after TCRdb ran MiXCR on the immunoSEQ multiplex PCR reads. The table lists some 190,000 distinct CDR3 sequences, 90% to 95% of them singletons, with 0.1% in the top ten. The T cells that were sequenced for TCR beta were CD8+ and CD4+ cells from blood. Healthy donors matched for age and sex were used as controls. Negative isolation yielded the CD8+ and CD4+ T cells, while FACS enriched the TEMRA cells.

The receptor's source is a human donor in good health. V and J are TRBV5-4 and TRBJ2-7; D is possibly TRBD2 (7 bases). Sequenced: CD4+ T cells from PBMCs. CDR3 nucleotides: TGTGCCAGCCAGACCAAACGTGGGGGGGCAGCGTACGAGCAGTACTTC. This sequence encodes CASQTKRGGAAYEQYF.